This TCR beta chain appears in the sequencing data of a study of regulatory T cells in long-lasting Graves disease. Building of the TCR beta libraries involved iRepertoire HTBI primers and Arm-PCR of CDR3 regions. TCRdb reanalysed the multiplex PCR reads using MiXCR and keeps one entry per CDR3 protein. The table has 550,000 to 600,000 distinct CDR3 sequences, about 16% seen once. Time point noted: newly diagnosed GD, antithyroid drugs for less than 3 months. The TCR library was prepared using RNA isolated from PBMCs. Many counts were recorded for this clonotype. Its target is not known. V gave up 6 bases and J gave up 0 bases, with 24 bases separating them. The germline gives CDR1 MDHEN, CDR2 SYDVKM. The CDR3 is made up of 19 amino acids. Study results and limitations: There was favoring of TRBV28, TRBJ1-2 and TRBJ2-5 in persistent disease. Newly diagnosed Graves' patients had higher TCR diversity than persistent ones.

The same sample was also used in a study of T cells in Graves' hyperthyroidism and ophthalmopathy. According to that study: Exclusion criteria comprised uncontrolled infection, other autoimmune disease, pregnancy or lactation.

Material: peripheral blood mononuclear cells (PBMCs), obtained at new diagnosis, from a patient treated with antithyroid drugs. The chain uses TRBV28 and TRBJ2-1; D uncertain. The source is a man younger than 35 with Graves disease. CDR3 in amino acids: CASRVIRRVTESSYNEQFF. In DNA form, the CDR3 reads TGTGCCAGCAGGGTAATCCGTCGGGTTACAGAGAGCTCCTACAATGAGCAGTTCTTC.